This entry lists 28 T cell receptor beta chains sequenced from one sample in a study of T cells in Graves' hyperthyroidism and ophthalmopathy. Amplified TCR beta CDR3 regions came from RNA transcripts. During a first-round RT-PCR of the TCR CDR3, the HTBI primer set was used. One entry per CDR3 protein results from TCRdb running MiXCR on the multiplex PCR reads. The sample includes some 700,000 distinct CDR3 sequences, around a sixth seen only once; the top ten take 15% to 19%. The sequencing sample was made of blood. Receptors originate from a man between 50 and 59 years old with Graves' hyperthyroidism.

This clonotype was detected ten times or more. The chain links TRBV6-1 to TRBJ2-7, with 7 bases aligning to TRBD2. CDR1 and CDR2 from the germline V gene are MNHNS and SASEGT. This CDR3 comprises 15 residues. V lost 1 base to trimming and J lost 5 bases; unmatched junction nucleotides: 8. Here the CDR3 DNA reads TGTGCCAGCAGTGAAGTTCCAGCGGGAATCGACGAGCAGTACTTC. Translating it yields CASSEVPAGIDEQYF.

The table lists this clonotype with many counts. The chain employs TRBV12-5 and TRBJ2-1, with D hard to call. Trimming left V 0 bases short and J 9 bases short, with 18 bases between. Germline CDR1 LGHNT, CDR2 FRNRAP. The CDR3 contains 16 residues. The CDR3 DNA follows: TGTGCTAGTGGTTTGGTTTTGGGTATTGAGGTTAGTGAGCAGTTCTTC. Translation: CASGLVLGIEVSEQFF.

The CDR3 here is CASSRTGPAGYTF. The CDR3 coding sequence is TGTGCCAGTAGTAGGACAGGGCCGGCTGGCTACACCTTC. The rearrangement links TRBV19 to TRBJ1-2; 8 nucleotides align to TRBD1. Germline trimming cut 4 bases from V and 7 bases from J; bases unmatched to any gene: 5. The CDR3 contains 13 residues. The V gene's germline CDR1 is LNHDA and CDR2 SQIVND (reference sequence).

This clonotype was counted many times. The CDR3 DNA follows: TGCGCCAGCAGCTTGGACAGCCAGCGTGCAGATACGCAGTATTTT. It translates to CASSLDSQRADTQYF. This rearrangement joins TRBV5-1 to TRBJ2-3; D is ambiguous. This CDR3 contains 15 residues. The germline V and J ends were trimmed by 0 bases and 4 bases, with 12 bases remaining between them. Germline V gene sequence: CDR1 SGHRS, CDR2 YFSETQ.

This clonotype showed up just a few times. The V call is TRBV30, the J call TRBJ2-7, with D unresolved. V lost 3 bases and J lost 9, with 12 bases in between. This CDR3 is built from 11 residues. Germline-derived CDR1 and CDR2 are GTSNPN and SVGIG (reference sequence). The CDR3 is CAWRTEAGQYF. CDR3 in DNA: TGTGCCTGGAGGACCGAGGCAGGGCAGTACTTC.

The chain carries TRBV20-1 and TRBJ2-4; maybe TRBD2 (5 bases). CDR1 DFQATT and CDR2 SNEGSKA come from the germline V gene (reference sequence). CDR3 length equals 15 residues. Between the trimmed V and J ends, which lost 3 bases and 3 bases, there was a span of 15 bases. The CDR3 protein is CSARDFTDIKNIQYF. The DNA for the CDR3 is TGCAGTGCTAGGGACTTTACGGATATCAAAAACATTCAGTACTTC.

This clonotype occurred once. The chain has TRBV6-1 and TRBJ1-2, with D perhaps matching TRBD1 (5 bases). The CDR3 length is 15 residues. With 6 bases removed from V and 4 bases from J, the gap between germline ends came to 18 bases. Germline V gene lookup returns CDR1 MNHNS and CDR2 SASEGT. The CDR3 spells CASSSLQSRGYGYTF. CDR3 nucleotides: TGTGCCAGCAGCTCCTTACAGTCAAGGGGCTATGGCTACACCTTC.

This clonotype has at least ten counts. The rearrangement uses TRBV28 and TRBJ2-3; tentative D call: TRBD1 (5 bases). Germline CDR1 and CDR2: MDHEN and SYDVKM. V was trimmed by 5 bases and J by 3 bases, leaving 12 bases between them. The CDR3 runs 14 residues. The DNA of the CDR3 is TGTGCCAGCAGTCCCCGGACAAAAACAGATACGCAGTATTTT. Encoded protein: CASSPRTKTDTQYF. Full variable domain (remainder filled in from reference TRBV28 and TRBJ2-3): DVKVTQSSRYLVKRTGEKVFLECVQDMDHENMFWYRQDPGLGLRLIYFSYDVKMKEKGDIPEGYSVSREKKERFSLILESASTNQTSMYLCASSPRTKTDTQYFGPGTRLTVL.

This clonotype was seen many times. CDR3 in amino acids: CAISGQGRTEAFF. The CDR3 DNA sequence: TGTGCCATCAGTGGACAGGGTCGGACTGAAGCTTTCTTT. The gene calls are TRBV10-3 and TRBJ1-1; 7 bases agree with TRBD1. The J segment lost 5 bases and the V segment lost 4 bases, leaving 4 bases of the junction unmatched. This CDR3 comprises 13 residues. Germline loops: CDR1 ENHRY, CDR2 SYGVKD.

This clonotype was found a few times. This sequence joins TRBV5-1 and TRBJ2-7; 11 bases fit TRBD1. Germline V gives CDR1 SGHRS, CDR2 YFSETQ. With 4 bases clipped from V and 6 bases from J, the junction kept 6 bases outside the gene matches. The CDR3 sequence is 14 residues long. The CDR3 loop is CASSTGQGVFEQYF. CDR3 coding DNA: TGCGCCAGCAGCACGGGACAGGGGGTTTTCGAGCAGTACTTC.

This clonotype was recorded many times. The CDR3 here is CASSLSSGKVFNEQFF. Written as DNA, the CDR3 is TGTGCCAGCAGTTTGTCTAGCGGGAAAGTTTTCAATGAGCAGTTCTTC. The chain uses TRBV27 and TRBJ2-1; TRBD2 matches at 9 bases. Germline V gene lookup returns CDR1 MNHEY and CDR2 SMNVEV (reference sequence). V trimming: 3 bases; J trimming: 6 bases; junction bases outside the gene matches: 9. The CDR3 is 16 residues long.

This clonotype was recorded at least ten times. The rearrangement links TRBV28 to TRBJ2-1; 9 bases are a match to TRBD2. CDR1 is MDHEN, CDR2 SYDVKM, per germline. V was pared by 2 bases and J by 5 bases, with 7 bases of the junction left unmatched. The CDR3 runs 16 residues. The CDR3 DNA sequence: TGTGCCAGCAGTTTACAACTAGCGGGCCTCAACAATGAGCAGTTCTTC. Translating it yields CASSLQLAGLNNEQFF.

The V call is TRBV4-1, the J call TRBJ2-7; 7 positions agree with TRBD2. Germline trimming cut 4 bases from V and 2 bases from J; bases unmatched to any gene: 8. Germline assignment: CDR1 MGHRA and CDR2 YSYEKL. This CDR3 is 15 amino acids long. The chain's CDR3 is CASSPLAGLTYEQYF. The CDR3 DNA reads as TGCGCCAGCAGCCCCTTAGCGGGTCTCACCTACGAGCAGTACTTC.

On this clonotype itself: This may arise from a read error, as a much more abundant clone is one base away. The V gene is TRBV28, the J gene TRBJ1-6; D remains unclear. The CDR3 length is 11 residues. The germline CDR1 and CDR2 sequences are MDHEN and SYDVKM. CDR3 nucleotide sequence: TGTGCCAGCAGTTTATTTTCACCCCTCCGCTTT. Translated: CASSLFSPLRF.

CDR3 bases: TGTGCCAGCAGCTTAGTGAACACGAATTCACCCCTCCACTTT. It translates to CASSLVNTNSPLHF. The V and J genes are TRBV7-9 and TRBJ1-6, with unresolved D. V was clipped by 1 base and J by 7 bases, with 8 bases between them. The V gene's germline CDR1 is SEHNR and CDR2 FQNEAQ (reference sequence). The CDR3 is 14 residues long. Using reference TRBV7-9 and TRBJ1-6 for the parts outside the CDR3, the full variable domain is DTGVSQNPRHKITKRGQNVTFRCDPISEHNRLYWYRQTLGQGPEFLTYFQNEAQLEKSRLLSDRFSAERPKGSFSTLEIQRTEQGDSAMYLCASSLVNTNSPLHFGNGTRLTVT.

This clonotype was observed at least ten times. The J gene is TRBJ2-5, the V gene TRBV28, with D perhaps matching TRBD2 (7 bases). The CDR3 totals 13 residues. The germline V and J ends were trimmed by 7 bases and 6 bases, with 15 bases remaining between them. CDR1 and CDR2 from the germline V gene are MDHEN and SYDVKM. In DNA form, the CDR3 reads TGTGCCAGCAATGCGGGGGCTGAAAAGACCCAGTACTTC. It is translated as CASNAGAEKTQYF.

This clonotype was observed a few times. The chain combines TRBV24-1 with TRBJ2-1, with no clear D. Germline V gene lookup returns CDR1 KGHDR and CDR2 SFDVKD. The germline V and J ends were trimmed by 3 bases and 0 bases, with 11 bases remaining between them. The CDR3 runs to 16 residues. CDR3 nucleotides: TGTGCCACCAGTGATGCAGGAATAGTCTCCTACAATGAGCAGTTCTTC. This translates into CATSDAGIVSYNEQFF.

This clonotype has at least ten counts. This sequence joins TRBV20-1 and TRBJ1-1, with a tentative D call TRBD1 (6 bases). The germline V and J ends were trimmed by 1 base and 0 bases, with 21 bases remaining between them. Germline V gene lookup returns CDR1 DFQATT and CDR2 SNEGSKA (reference sequence). CDR3 length: 18 residues. The CDR3, as DNA: TGCAGTGCTAGAGGTCTAGGGGGGGCTCAAATTATGAACACTGAAGCTTTCTTT. This codes for CSARGLGGAQIMNTEAFF.

This chain joins TRBV9 and TRBJ1-1; TRBD1 might be the D (6 bases). The germline gives CDR1 SGDLS, CDR2 YYNGEE. The CDR3 is 19 residues long. V shed 7 bases and J shed 0 bases, with 28 bases lying between them. The CDR3 DNA sequence: TGTGCCAGCTTGGCAGGCTCATTCTCGGACAGCTATATGAACACTGAAGCTTTCTTT. It translates to CASLAGSFSDSYMNTEAFF.

The chain employs TRBV28 and TRBJ1-4; D remains ambiguous. V was pared by 10 bases and J by 7 bases, with 16 bases between. The V gene's germline CDR1 is MDHEN and CDR2 SYDVKM. This CDR3 contains 13 residues. CDR3 sequence reads: CATTGWGGEKLFF. Here the CDR3 DNA reads TGTGCCACGACGGGTTGGGGTGGTGAAAAACTGTTTTTT.

This chain links TRBV30 with TRBJ2-2; TRBD2 might be the D (6 bases). Germline values: CDR1 GTSNPN, CDR2 SVGIG (reference sequence). This CDR3 region has 18 residues. Trimming cost V 4 bases and J 1 base, with 22 bases left between them. CDR3 amino acids: CAWMRTVLATENTGELFF. For the CDR3, the DNA is TGTGCCTGGATGAGAACTGTTCTAGCGACGGAGAACACCGGGGAGCTGTTTTTT.

The chain has TRBV3-1 and TRBJ1-2; D remains unclear. Germline V CDR1 and CDR2: LGHDT, YNNKEL (reference sequence). Trimming took 3 bases from V and 3 from J, leaving 17 bases between them. This CDR3 contains 16 residues. CDR3 in amino acids: CASSQYNPKGDYGYTF. Here the CDR3 DNA reads TGTGCCAGCAGCCAGTACAATCCAAAAGGCGACTATGGCTACACCTTC.

The sample holds a few counts of this clonotype. The gene calls are TRBV5-1 and TRBJ2-5; no definite D call. V lost 1 base to trimming and J lost 7 bases, with 14 bases between them. This CDR3 contains 14 residues. CDR1 SGHRS and CDR2 YFSETQ come from the germline V gene. The CDR3 DNA follows: TGCGCCAGCAGCTTGTATTGGGGAATAGGGACCCAGTACTTC. Its protein product is CASSLYWGIGTQYF.

In this sample, this clonotype turned up many times. This chain links TRBV6-1 with TRBJ2-5, with 7 bases fitting TRBD2. The germline V gene encodes CDR1 MNHNS and CDR2 SASEGT. V dropped 7 bases and J dropped 0; count of bases not matched to a gene: 2. CDR3 length equals 13 residues. The CDR3 is CASKRGNQETQYF. CDR3 nucleotide sequence: TGTGCCAGCAAGCGGGGAAACCAAGAGACCCAGTACTTC.

This clonotype showed up many times. The rearrangement joins TRBV12-3 or TRBV12-4 to TRBJ1-5, with 8 bases identical to TRBD1. This CDR3 is built from 17 residues. Unmatched junction bases numbered 15, after V lost 3 bases and J lost 8 bases. The CDR3 sequence: CASSFDRGRAKMEPQHF. The CDR3 nucleotides read TGTGCCAGCAGTTTCGACAGGGGCCGGGCTAAAATGGAGCCCCAGCATTTT.

At least ten counts were recorded for this clonotype. The rearrangement links TRBV6-1 to TRBJ2-1; 7 bases are a match to TRBD2. V lost 2 bases, J lost 3 bases, and 4 bases stayed unmatched. Germline-derived CDR1 and CDR2 are MNHNS and SASEGT. The length of the CDR3 is 15 residues. CDR3 sequence reads: CASSERLADYNEQFF. In nucleotides, the CDR3 is TGTGCCAGCAGTGAACGTCTAGCGGACTACAATGAGCAGTTCTTC.

Ten or more counts support this clonotype. The J gene is TRBJ1-2, the V gene TRBV3-1, with 10 bases lining up with TRBD1. CDR1 and CDR2 from the germline V gene are LGHDT and YNNKEL (reference sequence). The CDR3 has 16 amino acids. The J segment lost 7 bases and the V segment lost 0 bases, leaving 8 bases of the junction unmatched. The CDR3 bases are TGTGCCAGCAGCCAAGATTTTTCCGGGACAGGGGCTGGCTACACCTTC. Translation gives CASSQDFSGTGAGYTF.

The chain joins TRBV6-2 or TRBV6-3 to TRBJ1-2; 7 nucleotides align to TRBD1. The CDR3 extends over 14 amino acids. In germline, CDR1 is MNHEY, CDR2 SVGEGT. V lost 2 bases and J lost 9; bases outside the gene matches: 9. The CDR3: CASSYPGQARSYTF. The CDR3 coding sequence is TGTGCCAGCAGTTACCCCGGACAGGCTCGGAGCTACACCTTC.